This TCR beta chain was sequenced in a study of cytomegalovirus exposure and HLA in healthy donors. Donors came from a validation cohort of over a hundred subjects, distinct from the first 666-subject cohort. Whole-study findings and limits: Associated with cytomegalovirus, according to the listing, were some 150 TCR beta chains. According to a subsequent analysis, TCR clusters identified in the first cohort showed a tendency to co-occur across the 120 or so validation repertoires.

A word on this clone: Its specificity is unknown.

Data came from immunoSEQ multiplex PCR; TCRdb stores just in-frame clones and leaves some out. Of fewer than 300,000 clones in the sample, approximately 88% were seen once. This TCR came from a woman aged 18-30 years in good health and CMV-seronegative. Sequences were obtained from PBMCs.

The DNA of the CDR3 is TGTGCCAGCAGCCCCAATGGCGGGAGGGAGCAGTTCTTC. The encoded protein is CASSPNGGREQFF. The chain combines TRBV7-9 with TRBJ2-1; 8 bases map to TRBD2. Losses at the gene ends were 5 bases for V and 10 bases for J; bases not matched to a gene: 7. The CDR3 has 13 residues. Germline loops: CDR1 SEHNR, CDR2 FQNEAQ (reference sequence).